The rows below give T cell receptor beta chains drawn from one sample of a study of CD8+CD57+ T cells in acquired aplastic anemia. A single record per CDR3 protein comes from TCRdb applying MiXCR to the reads. The sample holds 450,000 to 600,000 distinct CDR3 sequences; around 33% are singletons and the top ten take 0.8% to 0.85%. Sequencing was carried out using sorted CD4+, CD8+, or CD8+CD57+ T cells (not recorded which) from PBMCs. The receptor set was obtained from a human donor with aplastic anemia. CDR3s include the opening cysteine and the closing phenylalanine or tryptophan. Each record gives: V gene, D gene, clone size, J gene, CDR3 protein, CDR3 DNA. D genes are given only for firm matches. A row's size may be missing; if present it is once, few, many or a size class.

TRBV20-1	.	many	TRBJ1-1	CSASLVVGYTEAFF	TGCAGTGCTAGTTTGGTTGTGGGTTACACTGAAGCTTTCTTT
TRBV7-6	.	many	TRBJ2-7	CASSLKTDEQYF	TGTGCCAGCAGCCTCAAGACAGACGAGCAGTACTTC
TRBV15	TRBD1	.	TRBJ1-5	CATSRGTGDGQPQHF	TGTGCCACCAGCAGAGGGACAGGGGACGGTCAGCCCCAGCATTTT
TRBV12-5	.	.	TRBJ2-7	CASGLVGLYEQYF	TGTGCTAGTGGTTTGGTTGGCCTCTACGAGCAGTACTTC
TRBV7-9	TRBD1	many	TRBJ1-6	CASTRDRYNSPLHF	TGTGCCAGCACCCGGGACAGATATAATTCACCCCTCCACTTT
TRBV10-3	TRBD1	many	TRBJ2-2	CAISAGTGETGELFF	TGTGCCATCAGTGCTGGGACAGGGGAGACCGGGGAGCTGTTTTTT
TRBV7-1	TRBD2	.	TRBJ2-1	CASSSTGTSGPPGYNEQFF	TGTGCCAGCAGCTCAACTGGGACTAGCGGGCCCCCCGGCTACAATGAGCAGTTCTTC
TRBV10-3	TRBD1	.	TRBJ2-7	CAISDGTGADEQYF	TGTGCCATCAGTGATGGGACAGGGGCCGACGAGCAGTACTTC
TRBV19	.	many	TRBJ1-3	CASSISAYSGNTIYF	TGTGCCAGTAGTATATCCGCCTACTCTGGAAACACCATATATTTT
TRBV2	TRBD1	few	TRBJ1-1	CASSRTGSGTEAFF	TGTGCCAGCAGCAGGACAGGGTCTGGCACTGAAGCTTTCTTT
TRBV5-1	TRBD1	few	TRBJ2-7	CASSPTVRGNEQYF	TGCGCCAGCAGCCCGACGGTCAGGGGGAACGAGCAGTACTTC
TRBV2	.	.	TRBJ2-3	CASRSRDTQYF	TGTGCCAGCAGATCACGGGATACGCAGTATTTT
TRBV9	.	.	TRBJ2-2	CASSGPTREELFF	TGTGCCAGCAGCGGGCCCACCCGGGAGGAGCTGTTTTTT
TRBV7-3	TRBD1	.	TRBJ2-5	CASSLTGDRVKETQYF	TGTGCCAGCAGCTTAACGGGGGACAGGGTAAAAGAGACCCAGTACTTC
TRBV25-1	.	.	TRBJ1-2	CASSEFGGPNYGYTF	TGTGCCAGCAGTGAATTTGGGGGGCCTAACTATGGCTACACCTTC
TRBV7-2	.	few	TRBJ1-1	CASSRQVPLTEAFF	TGTGCCAGCAGCCGACAGGTACCCCTCACTGAAGCTTTCTTT
TRBV4-2	TRBD2	.	TRBJ2-1	CASSAGTRPVNEQFF	TGTGCCAGCAGCGCCGGGACTAGGCCGGTCAATGAGCAGTTCTTC
TRBV25-1	.	.	TRBJ2-1	CATRTSLYSEQFF	TGTGCCACCAGGACTTCCCTATATTCTGAGCAGTTCTTC
TRBV15	TRBD1	.	TRBJ2-5	CATSRGQGGQPQYF	TGTGCCACCAGCAGGGGACAGGGGGGTCAGCCCCAGTACTTC
TRBV15	.	few	TRBJ1-2	CATSTGWGYGYTF	TGTGCCACCAGCACGGGTTGGGGGTATGGCTACACCTTC
TRBV12-3/TRBV12-4	.	few	TRBJ2-7	CASSLAKGGEQYF	TGTGCCAGCAGTTTAGCGAAAGGTGGGGAGCAGTACTTC
TRBV7-2	.	many	TRBJ2-3	CASTLGPSTDTQYF	TGTGCCAGCACCTTAGGCCCTAGCACAGATACGCAGTATTTT
TRBV5-1	.	few	TRBJ2-3	CASSSIRTSTDTQYF	TGCGCCAGCAGCTCAATTAGAACAAGCACAGATACGCAGTATTTT
TRBV6-1	.	few	TRBJ1-6	CASKERRANNSPLHF	TGTGCCAGCAAGGAACGAAGGGCTAATAATTCACCCCTCCACTTT
TRBV4-1	.	.	TRBJ1-4	CASSQDRARATNEKLFF	TGCGCCAGCAGCCAAGATAGGGCCCGAGCAACTAATGAAAAACTGTTTTTT
TRBV4-3	.	many	TRBJ1-6	CASSQGGTVNSPLHF	TGCGCCAGCAGCCAGGGGGGGACGGTGAATTCACCCCTCCACTTT
TRBV7-2	.	many	TRBJ2-5	CASSLRMETQYF	TGTGCCAGCAGCTTAAGGATGGAGACCCAGTACTTC
TRBV5-1	.	few	TRBJ2-5	CASSLGPERETQYF	TGCGCCAGCAGCCTGGGACCGGAGAGGGAGACCCAGTACTTC
TRBV15	TRBD1	.	TRBJ2-1	CATSSRTGVNNEQFF	TGTGCCACCAGCAGTAGGACAGGGGTGAACAATGAGCAGTTCTTC
TRBV4-2	.	.	TRBJ1-3	CASSQANQGLGTIYF	TGTGCCAGCAGCCAAGCAAATCAGGGGCTTGGCACCATATATTTT
TRBV15	.	.	TRBJ2-7	CATSREGDIKGQYF	TGTGCCACCAGCAGAGAGGGGGACATCAAGGGGCAGTACTTC
TRBV4-3	TRBD2	.	TRBJ2-3	CASSQDFPSGEMADTQYF	TGCGCCAGCAGCCAAGACTTCCCTAGCGGGGAAATGGCAGATACGCAGTATTTT
TRBV5-6	.	many	TRBJ1-2	CASSLDRFGGYTF	TGTGCCAGCAGCTTGGACCGGTTCGGTGGCTACACCTTC
TRBV6-1	.	.	TRBJ2-3	CASSEYSTDTQYF	TGTGCCAGCAGTGAGTACAGCACAGATACGCAGTATTTT
TRBV11-2	.	few	TRBJ2-1	CASSLSGESYNEQFF	TGTGCCAGCAGCTTATCCGGGGAGTCCTACAATGAGCAGTTCTTC
TRBV10-3	.	.	TRBJ2-6	CAIQETSGANVLTF	TGTGCCATCCAGGAAACCTCTGGGGCCAACGTCCTGACTTTC
TRBV2	.	few	TRBJ2-7	CASSFDAYYEQYF	TGTGCCAGCAGTTTCGACGCATACTACGAGCAGTACTTC